Presented here are 17 T cell receptor beta chains from one specimen sequenced in a study of cytomegalovirus exposure and HLA in healthy donors. Researchers ran the PCR with 60 Vbeta and 13 Jbeta primers. Produced via immunoSEQ multiplex PCR; TCRdb's table is partial and in-frame only. The profile covers around 200,000 clones, with 82% appearing a single time and 6% taken by the ten largest. Sequencing used PBMCs. The receptors shown here come from a man between 35 and 55 years old in good health and CMV-seropositive.

The V gene is TRBV19, the J gene TRBJ1-1; 7 positions agree with TRBD1. CDR1 is LNHDA, CDR2 SQIVND, per germline (reference sequence). With 6 bases clipped from V and 0 bases from J, the junction kept 4 bases outside the gene matches. This CDR3 comprises 14 residues. The CDR3, as DNA: TGTGCCAGTAGAAACAGGGGAATGAACACTGAAGCTTTCTTT. As protein: CASRNRGMNTEAFF.

The chain links TRBV18 to TRBJ1-5; 9 bases map to TRBD1. V lost 3 bases to trimming and J lost 7 bases; unmatched junction nucleotides: 4. The CDR3 consists of 14 residues. Per germline, CDR1 KGHSH and CDR2 LQKENI. As DNA, the CDR3 is TGTGCCAGCTCACCGGGACAGGGTTACCAGCCCCAGCATTTT. Translation: CASSPGQGYQPQHF. Drawing the rest from reference TRBV18 and TRBJ1-5, the complete variable domain is NAGVMQNPRHLVRRRGQEARLRCSPMKGHSHVYWYRQLPEEGLKFMVYLQKENIIDESGMPKERFSAEFPKEGPSILRIQQVVRGDSAAYFCASSPGQGYQPQHFGDGTRLSIL.

The chain couples TRBV7-6 to TRBJ2-7; 7 bases line up with TRBD2. The CDR3 consists of 19 residues. V gave up 4 bases and J gave up 9 bases; unmatched junction bases: 27. The germline gives CDR1 SGHVS, CDR2 FNYEAQ. DNA for the CDR3: TGTGCCAGCAGCTCGCCCACCCATACTAGCGAGAGCGTCTTTCCGGGGCAGTACGTC. Translated: CASSSPTHTSESVFPGQYV.

This clone was recorded a few times. The J gene is TRBJ2-7, the V gene TRBV6-5; tentatively, D is TRBD1 (6 bases). V was cut by 0 bases and J by 1 base, with 10 bases left in between. Germline V gives CDR1 MNHEY, CDR2 SVGAGI. This CDR3 contains 15 residues. This CDR3 reads CASSYSSQGSYEQYF. The CDR3 DNA reads as TGTGCCAGCAGTTACTCGAGTCAGGGGTCCTACGAGCAGTACTTC.

The rearrangement links TRBV19 to TRBJ2-7, with 12 bases fitting TRBD2. Germline CDR1 reads LNHDA; CDR2 reads SQIVND (reference sequence). V lost 5 bases, J lost 0 bases, and 2 bases stayed unmatched. The CDR3 runs 15 residues. Here the CDR3 reads CASSLAGGLSYEQYF. CDR3 DNA: TGTGCCAGTAGTCTAGCGGGAGGGCTCTCCTACGAGCAGTACTTC.

The chain combines TRBV5-6 with TRBJ2-7; TRBD1 agrees at 7 bases. The J segment lost 5 bases and the V segment lost 0 bases, leaving 8 bases of the junction unmatched. This CDR3 comprises 15 residues. Germline V gene data show CDR1 as SGHDT and CDR2 as YYEEEE. CDR3 in amino acids: CASSLGPTDRDEQYV. DNA of the CDR3: TGTGCCAGCAGCTTGGGCCCTACTGACAGGGACGAGCAGTACGTC.

In this sample, this clone turned up a few times. V gene TRBV7-3 combines with J gene TRBJ1-4; 7 nucleotides align to TRBD1. The germline CDR1 and CDR2 sequences are SGHTA and FQGTGA. The CDR3 spans 13 residues. V trimming: 1 base; J trimming: 7 bases; junction bases outside the gene matches: 0. The CDR3 nucleotides are TGTGCCAGCAGCTTAAACAGGGGTGAAAAACTGTTTTTT. As protein: CASSLNRGEKLFF.

The chain recombines TRBV6-5 with TRBJ1-1, with 7 bases that match TRBD1. V was pared by 2 bases and J by 1 base, with 4 bases of the junction left unmatched. CDR1 and CDR2 from the germline V gene are MNHEY and SVGAGI. The CDR3 is 15 residues long. CDR3 region: CASSYAPGGNTEAFF. Here the CDR3 DNA reads TGTGCCAGCAGTTACGCTCCAGGGGGGAACACTGAAGCTTTCTTT.

The chain couples TRBV27 to TRBJ2-2, with D perhaps TRBD2 (6 bases). The CDR3 is 13 residues long. Between the trimmed V and J ends, which lost 1 base and 6 bases, there was a span of 6 bases. Germline CDR1 reads MNHEY; CDR2 reads SMNVEV (reference sequence). CDR3 sequence: CASSLWGAGELFF. DNA of the CDR3: TGTGCCAGCAGTTTATGGGGGGCCGGGGAGCTGTTTTTT.

The V gene is TRBV15, the J gene TRBJ2-1; 8 bases are shared with TRBD2. The ends lost 1 base at V and 12 bases at J; junction bases unmatched: 17. Looked up from germline, CDR1 is LNHNV and CDR2 is YYDKDF (reference sequence). The CDR3 has 17 residues. Here the CDR3 DNA reads TGTGCCACCAGCAGAGGGCCCCCGGGACTAGAAGGGCTGGGGCAGTTCTTC. Residues: CATSRGPPGLEGLGQFF.

The rearrangement links TRBV5-1 to TRBJ2-7; 8 bases match TRBD1. From germline, CDR1 is SGHRS and CDR2 YFSETQ. CDR3 length: 13 residues. J lost 4 bases, V lost 3 bases, and 3 bases had no gene match. The CDR3 DNA reads TGCGCCAGCAGCTCAGGACAGGGATACGAGCAGTACTTC. Translated: CASSSGQGYEQYF.

V is TRBV5-1 and J is TRBJ1-4; TRBD1 is a possible D gene (5 bases). The CDR3 is made up of 15 amino acids. CDR1 is SGHRS and CDR2 is YFSETQ in the germline V gene. The V end was cut by 1 base, the J end by 8 bases, with 15 bases between. CDR3 region: CASSLIGGREEKLFF. The CDR3 nucleotides read TGCGCCAGCAGCTTGATCGGGGGACGGGAGGAAAAACTGTTTTTT.

The chain links TRBV5-1 to TRBJ2-1; TRBD2 agrees at 11 bases. This CDR3 spans 20 amino acids. The germline CDR1 and CDR2 sequences are SGHRS and YFSETQ. The V gene end was trimmed by 3 bases and the J gene end by 9 bases; junction bases not matched to a gene: 23. The CDR3 reads CASSSTPALGLAGLTIEQFF. CDR3 DNA: TGCGCCAGCAGCTCCACCCCAGCCCTAGGACTAGCGGGCCTTACAATTGAGCAGTTCTTC.

The rearrangement links TRBV11-1 to TRBJ2-7; 10 bases map to TRBD2. Germline trimming cut 5 bases from V and 3 bases from J; bases unmatched to any gene: 7. CDR3 size: 15 residues. Germline CDR1 reads SGHAT; CDR2 reads FQDESV (reference sequence). CDR3 residues: CASSQASGSRYEQYV. Here the CDR3 DNA reads TGTGCCAGCAGCCAGGCTAGCGGGAGCCGCTACGAGCAGTACGTC.

The chain carries TRBV27 and TRBJ1-2, with TRBD1 identical over 9 bases. The CDR3 covers 13 residues. The J segment lost 8 bases and the V segment lost 4 bases, leaving 5 bases of the junction unmatched. From germline, CDR1 is MNHEY and CDR2 SMNVEV (reference sequence). The CDR3 sequence is CASSWTGVEGYTF. The CDR3, as DNA: TGTGCCAGCAGTTGGACAGGGGTTGAGGGCTACACCTTC.

The rearrangement joins TRBV4-1 to TRBJ2-3; D is unresolved. Germline V gene lookup returns CDR1 MGHRA and CDR2 YSYEKL. This CDR3 contains 14 residues. V was pared by 0 bases and J by 4 bases, with 8 bases between. CDR3 coding DNA: TGCGCCAGCAGCCAAGACCCGGGTGCAGATACGCAGTATTTT. Its protein is CASSQDPGADTQYF.

The V gene is TRBV19, the J gene TRBJ1-4; 8 bases align to TRBD1. CDR1 and CDR2 from the germline V gene are LNHDA and SQIVND (reference sequence). Germline trimming cut 2 bases from V and 4 bases from J; bases unmatched to any gene: 3. The CDR3 runs 15 residues. The DNA for the CDR3 is TGTGCCAGTAGTATATTCGGGACAGGTAATGAAAAACTGTTTTTT. This sequence encodes CASSIFGTGNEKLFF.